The 28 T cell receptor beta chains below all came from one sample that was sequenced in a study of OX40 agonist ivuxolimab in advanced cancers. Here immunoSEQ multiplex PCR was the method, and the copy in TCRdb shows in-frame clones only, minus some. The table includes 100,000 or so clones, approximately 85% detected once. Sequences were derived from CD4+ or CD8+ T cells sorted from blood, sampled in a trial of the OX40 agonist ivuxolimab. The source of these receptors is an adult with an advanced solid tumor such as melanoma, head and neck, liver or kidney cancer.

The chain joins TRBV7-8 to TRBJ1-5; 7 positions agree with TRBD1. V shed 5 bases, J shed 5 bases, and the junction held 9 bases outside the gene matches. CDR3 length: 15 residues. Germline assignment: CDR1 SGHVS and CDR2 FQNEAQ. The CDR3, as DNA: TGTGCCAGCAGCGCATCAGGGGGTAGGTATCAGCCCCAGCATTTT. Translating gives CASSASGGRYQPQHF.

The chain joins TRBV6-6 to TRBJ2-1; 7 positions agree with TRBD2. The CDR3 loop spans 16 amino acids. The germline V gene encodes CDR1 MNHNY and CDR2 SVGAGI (reference sequence). V was clipped by 10 bases and J by 3 bases; unmatched bases: 15. The CDR3 loop reads CATRARAGGSYNEQFF. The CDR3, as DNA: TGTGCCACCAGAGCAAGAGCGGGCGGGAGCTACAATGAGCAGTTCTTC.

The gene calls are TRBV6-5 and TRBJ2-3; 10 bases line up with TRBD2. Germline trimming cut 4 bases from V and 4 bases from J; bases unmatched to any gene: 8. This CDR3 is built from 16 residues. The germline CDR1 and CDR2 sequences are MNHEY and SVGAGI. The CDR3 here is CASSSLAGVTSDTQYF. The DNA of the CDR3 is TGTGCCAGCAGTTCCCTAGCGGGGGTAACGTCAGATACGCAGTATTTT.

The chain links TRBV6-6 to TRBJ1-1; a possible D gene is TRBD1 (6 bases). This CDR3 is built from 16 residues. The germline CDR1 and CDR2 sequences are MNHNY and SVGAGI (reference sequence). Deletions cut 7 bases from V and 0 bases from J, with 18 bases between. The CDR3 loop reads CASTTQAAGVNTEAFF. CDR3 DNA sequence: TGTGCCAGCACTACCCAGGCCGCAGGGGTGAACACTGAAGCTTTCTTT.

The chain recombines TRBV27 with TRBJ2-1, with TRBD2 identical over 15 bases. The CDR3 is made up of 16 amino acids. CDR1 is MNHEY, CDR2 SMNVEV, per germline (reference sequence). Germline trimming cut 0 bases from V and 7 bases from J; bases unmatched to any gene: 1. CDR3 nucleotide sequence: TGTGCCAGCAGTTTATCGGGACTAGCGGGAGGAAATGAGCAGTTCTTC. It is translated as CASSLSGLAGGNEQFF.

On this clone: This sample also contains other DNA sequences that code for the same CDR3. The chain is built from TRBV27 and TRBJ2-7; either TRBD1 or TRBD2 may supply D (6 bases each). The germline CDR1 and CDR2 sequences are MNHEY and SMNVEV (reference sequence). Trimming left V 2 bases short and J 2 bases short, with 10 bases between. This CDR3 has 14 residues. For the CDR3, the DNA is TGTGCCAGCAGTTTACGTGGGGGGCCCTACGAGCAGTACTTC. As protein: CASSLRGGPYEQYF.

This sequence joins TRBV6-1 and TRBJ1-1; D gene ambiguous. Germline V gene sequence: CDR1 MNHNS, CDR2 SASEGT. With 0 bases removed from V and 0 bases from J, the gap between germline ends came to 14 bases. CDR3 length: 17 amino acids. CDR3 in DNA: TGTGCCAGCAGTGAAGCGTACTGGTTTGAGATGAACACTGAAGCTTTCTTT. Translated, it gives CASSEAYWFEMNTEAFF.

The CDR3 region has the DNA TGTGCCAGCAGCAGGGGACTCCGTGGGGGAAACACCATATATTTT. This translates into CASSRGLRGGNTIYF. The J gene is TRBJ1-3, the V gene TRBV5-4, with D perhaps TRBD1 (5 bases). There are 15 residues in the CDR3. V was cut by 4 bases and J by 4 bases, with 15 bases left in between. The germline CDR1 and CDR2 sequences are SGHNT and YYREEE (reference sequence).

The chain combines TRBV15 with TRBJ2-5, with 7 nucleotides matching TRBD1. CDR3 length: 13 amino acids. The V gene's germline CDR1 is LNHNV and CDR2 YYDKDF (reference sequence). V trimming: 4 bases; J trimming: 5 bases; junction bases outside the gene matches: 4. DNA of the CDR3: TGTGCCACCAGCAACAGGGGCCTGGAGACCCAGTACTTC. Protein product: CATSNRGLETQYF.

V gene TRBV30 combines with J gene TRBJ2-7; the D is unclear. CDR3 length: 15 amino acids. CDR1 GTSNPN and CDR2 SVGIG come from the germline V gene (reference sequence). Between the trimmed V and J ends, which lost 0 bases and 3 bases, there was a span of 15 bases. Here the CDR3 reads CAWSVEVSANYEQYF. CDR3 nucleotides: TGTGCCTGGAGTGTCGAGGTTTCCGCAAACTACGAGCAGTACTTC.

A single count supports this clone. V and J are TRBV19 and TRBJ1-1; D call uncertain. The CDR3 contains 13 residues. V dropped 3 bases and J dropped 1 base, with 6 bases sitting between them. Germline V gives CDR1 LNHDA, CDR2 SQIVND (reference sequence). The CDR3 coding sequence is TGTGCCAGTAGTATGATGAGGAACACTGAAGCTTTCTTT. It translates to CASSMMRNTEAFF.

The rearrangement links TRBV18 to TRBJ1-1; TRBD1 is a possible D gene (6 bases). This CDR3 has 16 residues. Germline lookup yields CDR1 KGHSH and CDR2 LQKENI. The ends were cut back, 0 bases at V and 3 bases at J, with 14 bases in the middle. The CDR3 here is CASSPPSRGRDTEAFF. Here the CDR3 DNA reads TGTGCCAGCTCACCACCGTCAAGGGGGAGAGACACTGAAGCTTTCTTT. Full variable domain (remainder filled in from reference TRBV18 and TRBJ1-1): NAGVMQNPRHLVRRRGQEARLRCSPMKGHSHVYWYRQLPEEGLKFMVYLQKENIIDESGMPKERFSAEFPKEGPSILRIQQVVRGDSAAYFCASSPPSRGRDTEAFFGQGTRLTVV.

V and J are TRBV7-9 and TRBJ2-7; D may correspond to TRBD1 or TRBD2 (6 bases each). Germline V gives CDR1 SEHNR, CDR2 FQNEAQ (reference sequence). V was clipped by 6 bases and J by 7 bases, with 25 bases between them. The CDR3 length is 16 residues. The CDR3 sequence is CASRTPGGSPHSEQYF. DNA of the CDR3: TGTGCCAGCAGGACCCCCGGGGGCTCCCCCCACTCGGAGCAGTACTTC.

This clone appeared a few times. The V gene is TRBV11-1, the J gene TRBJ2-2, with 9 bases matching TRBD1. The CDR3 extends over 15 amino acids. The V and J ends lost 5 bases and 6 bases, in that order; junction bases with no gene match: 7. Germline CDR1 reads SGHAT; CDR2 reads FQDESV (reference sequence). The CDR3 region has the DNA TGTGCCAGCAGCGTACCGGGACAGGGTTCCGGGGAGCTGTTTTTT. Translating it yields CASSVPGQGSGELFF.

The chain combines TRBV6-6 with TRBJ2-1; no firm D call. This CDR3 is built from 13 residues. V lost 6 bases, J lost 5 bases, and 11 bases lay in between. Germline CDR1 is MNHNY and CDR2 is SVGAGI (reference sequence). The CDR3 bases are TGTGCCAGCAGAGTAGCCTCTGACAATGAGCAGTTCTTC. Its protein is CASRVASDNEQFF.

The V and J genes are TRBV28 and TRBJ2-7, with 10 bases that match TRBD1. The trim removed 5 bases at V and 0 bases at J, leaving 1 base unmatched. This CDR3 is 14 amino acids long. Germline V gene data show CDR1 as MDHEN and CDR2 as SYDVKM. The DNA for the CDR3 is TGTGCCAGCAGTCGGACAGGGGGCTCCTACGAGCAGTACTTC. Its protein is CASSRTGGSYEQYF.

For the CDR3, the DNA is TGTGCCAGCAGTGCGTTGAGGGACAATGAGCAGTTCTTC. Translated, it gives CASSALRDNEQFF. The genes are TRBV6-6 and TRBJ2-1; perhaps TRBD2 as D (5 bases). Germline values: CDR1 MNHNY, CDR2 SVGAGI (reference sequence). V shed 5 bases and J shed 5 bases, with 10 bases lying between them. This CDR3 comprises 13 residues.

The rearrangement uses TRBV29-1 and TRBJ2-1; the match to TRBD2 covers 12 bases. The CDR3 contains 16 residues. V was clipped by 4 bases and J by 8 bases; unmatched bases: 12. Germline lookup yields CDR1 SQVTM and CDR2 ANQGSEA. The CDR3 is CSVVSSGRAEFDEQFF. The CDR3 DNA reads TGCAGCGTTGTGTCTAGCGGGAGGGCCGAGTTTGATGAGCAGTTCTTC.

The J gene is TRBJ2-1, the V gene TRBV14; D is uncertain. Germline CDR1 reads SGHDN; CDR2 reads FVKESK. The CDR3 loop spans 13 amino acids. V lost 1 base and J lost 4, with 5 bases in between. CDR3 nucleotides: TGTGCCAGCAGCCAAGCCCCGTACAATGAGCAGTTCTTC. Its protein is CASSQAPYNEQFF.

This CDR3 is CASSNPGQGNQPQHF. CDR3 DNA: TGTGCCAGCAGCAACCCTGGGCAGGGGAATCAGCCCCAGCATTTT. The genes are TRBV7-4 and TRBJ1-5, with D tentatively TRBD1 (6 bases). V lost 5 bases and J 4 bases, leaving 15 bases between the germline ends. Germline V CDR1 and CDR2: SGHVT, SQSDAQ. The CDR3 covers 15 residues.

This clone was found a few times. V usage is TRBV11-2 and J usage is TRBJ2-7; TRBD1 agrees at 10 bases. This CDR3 spans 15 amino acids. Trimming took 8 bases from V and 3 from J; bases not matched to a gene: 10. Germline CDR1 is SGHAT and CDR2 is FQNNGV. The CDR3 loop reads CASRSLGDRGYEQYF. Written as DNA, the CDR3 is TGTGCCAGCCGTTCCCTCGGGGACAGGGGCTACGAGCAGTACTTC. Looking up the rest from reference TRBV11-2 and TRBJ2-7 gives the full variable domain: EAGVAQSPRYKIIEKRQSVAFWCNPISGHATLYWYQQILGQGPKLLIQFQNNGVVDDSQLPKDRFSAERLKGVDSTLKIQPAKLEDSAVYLCASRSLGDRGYEQYFGPGTRLTVT.

The chain has TRBV7-3 and TRBJ2-1; TRBD2 agrees at 8 bases. This CDR3 spans 14 amino acids. In germline, CDR1 is SGHTA, CDR2 FQGTGA. Germline trimming cut 4 bases from V and 9 bases from J; bases unmatched to any gene: 8. For the CDR3, the DNA is TGTGCCAGCAGCTCCGGGACTAGTGGAGGTGAGCAGTTCTTC. Amino acids: CASSSGTSGGEQFF. The complete variable domain, with remaining parts taken from reference TRBV7-3 and TRBJ2-1, reads GAGVSQTPSNKVTEKGKYVELRCDPISGHTALYWYRQSLGQGPEFLIYFQGTGAADDSGLPNDRFFAVRPEGSVSTLKIQRTERGDSAVYLCASSSGTSGGEQFFGPGTRLTVL.

V is TRBV6-1 and J is TRBJ1-2; D is unresolved. V was clipped by 5 bases and J by 1 base, with 14 bases between them. CDR1 and CDR2 (germline): MNHNS, SASEGT. This CDR3 is 15 amino acids long. CDR3 nucleotides: TGTGCCAGCAGTACATCACAGCGACTTAACTATGGCTACACCTTC. Encoded protein: CASSTSQRLNYGYTF.

The chain employs TRBV6-6 and TRBJ2-4; D not resolved. The V gene's germline CDR1 is MNHNY and CDR2 SVGAGI (reference sequence). The ends were cut back, 0 bases at V and 7 bases at J, with 13 bases in the middle. The CDR3 sequence is 15 residues long. This CDR3 reads CASSYSDRNNNIQYF. Here the CDR3 DNA reads TGTGCCAGCAGTTACTCCGACCGAAACAACAACATTCAGTACTTC.

This chain links TRBV5-1 with TRBJ2-3; tentatively, D is TRBD2 (6 bases). This CDR3 is 13 amino acids long. The V end was cut by 1 base, the J end by 6 bases, with 9 bases between. Germline V gene lookup returns CDR1 SGHRS and CDR2 YFSETQ. CDR3 region: CASSLRRGDTQYF. The CDR3 coding sequence is TGCGCCAGCAGCTTGCGGCGGGGCGATACGCAGTATTTT.

This clone was seen only once. CDR3 in DNA: TGTGCCCCCGACAGGGTGGGAAATGAAAAACTGTTTTTT. Protein product: CAPDRVGNEKLFF. The chain uses TRBV30 and TRBJ1-4; TRBD1 matches 7 bases. Germline CDR1 and CDR2: GTSNPN and SVGIG (reference sequence). V dropped 8 bases and J dropped 5; count of bases not matched to a gene: 8. CDR3 length: 13 amino acids.

V is TRBV27 and J is TRBJ1-6; TRBD1 matches at 9 bases. The CDR3 extends over 14 amino acids. J gave up 7 bases and V 9 bases, and 7 bases lay outside the gene matches. The germline gives CDR1 MNHEY, CDR2 SMNVEV (reference sequence). The CDR3 coding sequence is TGTGCCAGTAATGCCGGGACAGGGAATTCACCCCTCCACTTT. This encodes CASNAGTGNSPLHF.

The rearrangement uses TRBV2 and TRBJ2-7, with a tentative D call TRBD2 (6 bases). Germline lookup yields CDR1 SNHLY and CDR2 FYNNEI. The V end lost 7 bases, the J end lost 6 bases, and 7 bases lay between the germline ends. This CDR3 is built from 10 residues. DNA for the CDR3: TGTGCCAGCATGGGGGGCGAGCAGTACTTC. This codes for CASMGGEQYF.